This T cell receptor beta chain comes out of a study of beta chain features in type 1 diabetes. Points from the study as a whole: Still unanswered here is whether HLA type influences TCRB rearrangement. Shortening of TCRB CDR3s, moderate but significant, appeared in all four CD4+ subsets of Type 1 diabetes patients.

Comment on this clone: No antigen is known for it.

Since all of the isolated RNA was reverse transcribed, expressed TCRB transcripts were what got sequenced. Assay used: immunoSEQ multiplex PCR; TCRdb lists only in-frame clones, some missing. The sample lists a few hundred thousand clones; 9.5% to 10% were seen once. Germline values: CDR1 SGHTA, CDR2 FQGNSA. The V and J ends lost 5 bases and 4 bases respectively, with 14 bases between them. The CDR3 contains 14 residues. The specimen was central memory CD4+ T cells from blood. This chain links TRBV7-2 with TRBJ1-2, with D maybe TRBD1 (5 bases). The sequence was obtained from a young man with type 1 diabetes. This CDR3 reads CASSQLDTSYGYTF. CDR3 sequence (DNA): TGTGCCAGCAGCCAATTGGACACCTCCTATGGCTACACCTTC.